The 29 T cell receptor beta chains reported below all come from one sample, sequenced in a study of CD8 T cells in ankylosing spondylitis. These TCRs' antigens remain unknown. MiXCR, applied by TCRdb to the 5' RACE reads, yields one record per CDR3 protein. The repertoire holds 450,000 to 550,000 distinct CDR3 sequences, with less than 6% as singletons. Study-level results: Blood of patients with ankylosing spondylitis appeared to be characterized by a TCR beta motif of several highly homologous variants.

Sequenced: blood, either unsorted or a sorted T cell fraction (not recorded which). The source is a male donor with ankylosing spondylitis.

In this sample, this clonotype turned up many times. V usage is TRBV5-1 and J usage is TRBJ2-5; a weak D match, TRBD1 (5 bases). Germline CDR1 reads SGHRS; CDR2 reads YFSETQ. V was trimmed by 7 bases and J by 5 bases, leaving 18 bases between them. The CDR3 extends over 14 amino acids. The DNA for the CDR3 is TGCGCCAGCGTCCCAGGGCCAGTACAGGAGACCCAGTACTTC. This encodes CASVPGPVQETQYF.

This clonotype was seen a handful of times. V gene TRBV5-1 combines with J gene TRBJ2-3; 11 nucleotides match TRBD2. CDR3 length: 16 amino acids. The germline V gene encodes CDR1 SGHRS and CDR2 YFSETQ. J gave up 3 bases and V 4 bases, and 7 bases lay outside the gene matches. The CDR3 nucleotides read TGCGCCAGCAGCCCTCCGACTAGCGGGGTGACAGATACGCAGTATTTT. Its protein is CASSPPTSGVTDTQYF.

This clonotype was recorded at least ten times. The rearrangement links TRBV7-9 to TRBJ1-1, with D hard to call. The germline V gene has CDR1 SEHNR and CDR2 FQNEAQ (reference sequence). V was cut by 11 bases and J by 0 bases, with 16 bases left in between. The CDR3 extends over 14 amino acids. CDR3 loop: CAWRSSGLNTEAFF. The DNA for the CDR3 is TGTGCCTGGAGGAGCTCGGGTTTGAACACTGAAGCTTTCTTT.

This clonotype has only a few counts. The chain carries TRBV4-2 and TRBJ2-1, with D possibly matching TRBD2 (5 bases). Germline CDR1 reads LGHNA; CDR2 reads YNFKEQ. This CDR3 comprises 17 residues. Deletions cut 2 bases from V and 1 base from J, with 15 bases between. CDR3 sequence: CASSQRVEAGSYNEQFF. In nucleotides, the CDR3 is TGTGCCAGCAGCCAAAGGGTGGAGGCCGGGTCCTACAATGAGCAGTTCTTC.

The sample holds many counts of this clonotype. The V gene is TRBV6-1, the J gene TRBJ1-1; a weak D match, TRBD1 (6 bases). This CDR3 spans 13 amino acids. Per germline, CDR1 MNHNS and CDR2 SASEGT. The V and J ends lost 7 bases and 1 base respectively, with 10 bases between them. The chain's CDR3 is CASTRGWNTEAFF. CDR3 in DNA: TGTGCCAGCACGAGGGGGTGGAACACTGAAGCTTTCTTT.

This clonotype was found a few times. This chain links TRBV9 with TRBJ2-3, with D possibly TRBD2 on 6 matching bases. This CDR3 region has 15 residues. Germline CDR1 is SGDLS and CDR2 is YYNGEE. V was shortened by 1 base and J by 5 bases, with 14 bases between the two germline ends. CDR3 coding DNA: TGTGCCAGCAGCGTAAGGAGGGAGAGGATAGATACGCAGTATTTT. This gives the protein CASSVRRERIDTQYF.

This clonotype was seen repeatedly, ten times or more. The gene calls are TRBV27 and TRBJ2-1, with 7 bases matching TRBD2. Trimming removed 6 bases from V and 2 bases from J; junction bases left unmatched: 7. The length of the CDR3 is 15 residues. CDR1 is MNHEY and CDR2 is SMNVEV in the germline V gene (reference sequence). The DNA for the CDR3 is TGTGCCAGCAGAGCAACTAGCGTACCCTACAATGAGCAGTTCTTC. Translation gives CASRATSVPYNEQFF.

The sample holds many counts of this clonotype. V and J are TRBV5-1 and TRBJ2-3; 8 bases fit TRBD2. Trimming removed 5 bases from V and 8 bases from J; junction bases left unmatched: 10. The germline gives CDR1 SGHRS, CDR2 YFSETQ. The CDR3 is 14 residues long. The CDR3 DNA reads as TGCGCCAGCAGTGACCCGGGGGGGCCAGGTACGCAGTATTTT. This codes for CASSDPGGPGTQYF.

This clonotype was counted many times. The chain recombines TRBV6-2 or TRBV6-3 with TRBJ2-2, with D tentatively TRBD1 (6 bases). The germline gives CDR1 MNHEY, CDR2 SVGEGT. The CDR3 is made up of 17 amino acids. V lost 7 bases and J lost 0, with 18 bases in between. CDR3 region: CASKRTASNANTGELFF. CDR3 sequence (DNA): TGTGCCAGCAAAAGGACAGCAAGTAATGCGAACACCGGGGAGCTGTTTTTT.

At least ten counts were recorded for this clonotype. The chain couples TRBV4-3 to TRBJ2-7; D unresolved. This CDR3 comprises 17 residues. The V end was cut by 0 bases, the J end by 3 bases, with 18 bases between. Germline V lookup: CDR1 LGHNA, CDR2 YSLEER. The CDR3 nucleotides read TGCGCCAGCAGCCAAGATCAATGGAGTGAACAGCACTACGAGCAGTACTTC. Protein: CASSQDQWSEQHYEQYF.

There are many counts of this clonotype. The chain is built from TRBV24-1 and TRBJ1-5; possible D gene TRBD1, 5 bases. This CDR3 has 13 residues. CDR1 is KGHDR, CDR2 SFDVKD, per germline. With 2 bases removed from V and 7 bases from J, the gap between germline ends came to 8 bases. The CDR3 nucleotides are TGTGCCACCAGTGATTATACAGGCCAGCCCCAGCATTTT. It specifies CATSDYTGQPQHF.

This clonotype appeared many times. The rearrangement joins TRBV6-2 or TRBV6-3 to TRBJ1-6; TRBD1 agrees at 7 bases. Germline V gives CDR1 MNHEY, CDR2 SVGEGT. This CDR3 has 14 amino acids. Losses at the gene ends were 5 bases for V and 7 bases for J; bases not matched to a gene: 5. CDR3 protein: CASSPGQTNSPLHF. CDR3 DNA sequence: TGTGCCAGCAGTCCGGGACAGACGAATTCACCCCTCCACTTT.

This clonotype was recorded at least ten times. The CDR3 is CASSLTGQSNQPQHF. The CDR3, as DNA: TGCGCCAGCAGCTTGACCGGACAGAGCAATCAGCCCCAGCATTTT. The chain has TRBV5-1 and TRBJ1-5; D possibly corresponds to TRBD1 (6 bases). The CDR3 totals 15 residues. Germline V gene data show CDR1 as SGHRS and CDR2 as YFSETQ. The V and J ends lost 1 base and 1 base respectively, with 9 bases between them.

This clonotype was seen ten or more times. The rearrangement uses TRBV7-9 and TRBJ2-3; D is undetermined. V lost 8 bases and J 4 bases, leaving 16 bases between the germline ends. The CDR3 is made up of 14 amino acids. Germline-derived CDR1 and CDR2 are SEHNR and FQNEAQ (reference sequence). This CDR3 is CASHRALRADTQYF. In DNA form, the CDR3 reads TGTGCCAGCCACCGGGCCCTTCGGGCAGATACGCAGTATTTT. Variable domain in full (rest from reference TRBV7-9 and TRBJ2-3): DTGVSQNPRHKITKRGQNVTFRCDPISEHNRLYWYRQTLGQGPEFLTYFQNEAQLEKSRLLSDRFSAERPKGSFSTLEIQRTEQGDSAMYLCASHRALRADTQYFGPGTRLTVL.

The sample holds many counts of this clonotype. DNA for the CDR3: TGTGCCAGCAGCCCGCCCGGACAGGACTCCTACGAGCAGTACTTC. As protein: CASSPPGQDSYEQYF. The rearrangement links TRBV25-1 to TRBJ2-7; 7 bases are shared with TRBD1. CDR1 MGHDK and CDR2 SYGVNS come from the germline V gene. The V segment lost 6 bases and the J segment 0 bases; nucleotides outside the gene matches: 8. The CDR3 runs to 15 residues.

This clonotype was observed many times. The chain is built from TRBV4-3 and TRBJ1-5; 7 nucleotides match TRBD1. The CDR3 spans 15 residues. The germline CDR1 and CDR2 sequences are LGHNA and YSLEER. The V gene end was trimmed by 0 bases and the J gene end by 5 bases; junction bases not matched to a gene: 4. The CDR3 bases are TGCGCCAGCAGCCAAGATTGGCAGGGGGATCAGCCCCAGCATTTT. Translation: CASSQDWQGDQPQHF.

This clonotype was found many times. The V and J genes are TRBV20-1 and TRBJ2-5; D not certain. The germline V gene has CDR1 DFQATT and CDR2 SNEGSKA (reference sequence). The CDR3 loop spans 13 amino acids. V lost 6 bases, J lost 5 bases, and 16 bases lay in between. This chain's CDR3 is CSAHRVLRETQYF. CDR3 DNA sequence: TGCAGTGCCCACCGGGTCCTAAGGGAGACCCAGTACTTC.

This clonotype was detected many times. The V call is TRBV29-1, the J call TRBJ2-5; D might be TRBD2 (6 bases). This CDR3 has 12 amino acids. Germline CDR1 is SQVTM and CDR2 is ANQGSEA. The germline V and J ends were trimmed by 4 bases and 5 bases, with 11 bases remaining between them. CDR3 sequence: CSVVLARETQYF. In DNA, the CDR3 is TGCAGCGTTGTACTAGCACGGGAGACCCAGTACTTC.

The chain joins TRBV4-3 to TRBJ2-5; 7 bases agree with TRBD2. This CDR3 has 15 amino acids. CDR1 LGHNA and CDR2 YSLEER come from the germline V gene. V lost 0 bases to trimming and J lost 4 bases; unmatched junction nucleotides: 5. This CDR3 reads CASSQDRGGGETQYF. The CDR3 nucleotides are TGCGCCAGCAGCCAAGACCGCGGGGGTGGAGAGACCCAGTACTTC.

This clonotype was observed at least ten times. The V gene is TRBV27, the J gene TRBJ2-3, with D possibly TRBD2 on 5 matching bases. Trimming pared 6 bases from V and 6 bases from J, leaving 19 bases between. Germline V gene data show CDR1 as MNHEY and CDR2 as SMNVEV (reference sequence). The CDR3 spans 15 residues. This CDR3 is CASSSVASWPDTQYF. In DNA, the CDR3 is TGTGCCAGCAGCTCAGTAGCGTCTTGGCCGGATACGCAGTATTTT.

This clonotype was seen repeatedly, ten times or more. The rearrangement links TRBV6-5 to TRBJ2-7, with D possibly TRBD2 on 5 matching bases. The CDR3 has 15 amino acids. CDR1 is MNHEY, CDR2 SVGAGI, per germline. Trimming pared 7 bases from V and 2 bases from J, leaving 18 bases between. The CDR3 DNA reads as TGTGCCAGCACTCCTCGGGGAGCTGGTACCTACGAGCAGTACTTC. Translated, it gives CASTPRGAGTYEQYF.

This clonotype has a count of ten or more. This chain joins TRBV15 and TRBJ2-3; perhaps TRBD2 as D (5 bases). This CDR3 spans 15 amino acids. CDR1 and CDR2 (germline): LNHNV, YYDKDF (reference sequence). The ends were cut back, 1 base at V and 3 bases at J, with 11 bases in the middle. CDR3 amino acids: CATSRGLAGTDTQYF. CDR3 in DNA: TGTGCCACCAGCAGAGGCCTAGCCGGGACAGATACGCAGTATTTT.

This clonotype was counted ten times or more. The chain combines TRBV25-1 with TRBJ2-1; tentatively, D is TRBD1 or TRBD2 (5 bases each). From germline, CDR1 is MGHDK and CDR2 SYGVNS. V dropped 6 bases and J dropped 8 bases, with 11 bases sitting between them. The CDR3 has 12 amino acids. As DNA, the CDR3 is TGTGCCAGCAGACGGGACGGATATGAGCAGTTCTTC. Translating it yields CASRRDGYEQFF.

This clonotype came up many times. Germline and junction disagree at one end, which may indicate a read error. This chain links TRBV20-1 with TRBJ2-5; no firm D call. The V gene's germline CDR1 is DFQATT and CDR2 SNEGSKA (reference sequence). The CDR3 is 13 residues long. For the CDR3, the DNA is TGCAGTGTTAGAGCCCCCCAGAGCTGGGCCCAGTACTTC. Its protein is CSVRAPQSWAQYF.

This clonotype came up many times. V gene TRBV27 combines with J gene TRBJ2-7; D unclear. CDR1 and CDR2 from the germline V gene are MNHEY and SMNVEV (reference sequence). Trimming took 5 bases from V and 0 from J, leaving 11 bases between them. The CDR3 totals 14 residues. The CDR3 DNA sequence: TGTGCCAGCAGTCCATACAGTAGCTCCTACGAGCAGTACTTC. Protein product: CASSPYSSSYEQYF.

This clonotype appeared many times. This chain uses TRBV5-1 with TRBJ2-1; D remains ambiguous. CDR3 length: 15 amino acids. Germline loops: CDR1 SGHRS, CDR2 YFSETQ. Trimming shortened V by 9 bases and J by 2 bases, and 18 bases separated the two germline ends. CDR3 coding DNA: TGCGCCACCTCCTACTCCGACTCCACCTACAATGAGCAGTTCTTC. Protein: CATSYSDSTYNEQFF.

This clonotype has at least ten counts. The chain employs TRBV5-1 and TRBJ2-7; no clear D. The germline V gene encodes CDR1 SGHRS and CDR2 YFSETQ. The CDR3 is made up of 15 amino acids. V gave up 0 bases and J gave up 0 bases, with 10 bases separating them. The CDR3 DNA follows: TGCGCCAGCAGCTTGGGACTTCGAAGCTCCTACGAGCAGTACTTC. Translation gives CASSLGLRSSYEQYF.

This clonotype came up many times. The gene calls are TRBV20-1 and TRBJ1-2, with D maybe TRBD1 (6 bases). From germline, CDR1 is DFQATT and CDR2 SNEGSKA (reference sequence). The CDR3 extends over 15 amino acids. V lost 1 base and J 0 bases, leaving 12 bases between the germline ends. This CDR3 reads CSARVLGGANYGYTF. CDR3 coding DNA: TGCAGTGCTAGAGTGCTCGGGGGCGCTAACTATGGCTACACCTTC.

The chain employs TRBV28 and TRBJ2-5, with D possibly being TRBD1 or TRBD2 (5 bases each). CDR3 length equals 13 residues. V gave up 5 bases and J gave up 7 bases, with 14 bases separating them. Germline V gene data show CDR1 as MDHEN and CDR2 as SYDVKM. The CDR3: CASSPGPQRTQYF. The CDR3 DNA sequence: TGTGCCAGCAGTCCGGGACCACAAAGGACCCAGTACTTC.